The 2 T cell receptor beta chains in this list originate from one sample, sequenced in a study of monozygotic twins with inflammatory bowel disease. TCRdb derives one entry per CDR3 protein from the 5' RACE reads, leaving out DNA. This sample contains roughly 170,000 distinct CDR3 sequences. The specimen was blood. All receptors come from a human donor with ulcerative colitis or Crohn's disease, or a healthy co-twin of an affected twin (not recorded which).

The gene calls are TRBV5-1 and TRBJ2-5; the D call from TCRdb, TRBD1, cannot be confirmed without DNA. The CDR3 is 15 residues long. Germline V lookup: CDR1 SGHRS, CDR2 YFSETQ. The CDR3 spells CASSPTGQGIKTQYF.

V and J are TRBV12-3 or TRBV12-4 and TRBJ2-7. This CDR3 spans 13 amino acids. The CDR3 is CASQLAGAYEQYF.